The next 7 T cell receptor beta chains were all read from a single sample in a study of T cells in Graves' hyperthyroidism and ophthalmopathy. Template material for amplifying TCR beta CDR3 regions consisted of RNA transcripts. The HTBI primer set served for first-round RT-PCR of the TCR CDR3. TCRdb itself ran the multiplex PCR reads through MiXCR, one entry per CDR3 protein. The sample yields about 350,000 distinct CDR3 sequences, 13% to 15% seen once. The sequenced sample was blood. These TCRs come from a woman aged 55-69 years with Graves' ophthalmopathy.

The V and J genes are TRBV19 and TRBJ2-7, with D possibly TRBD1 on 6 matching bases. Germline V gene data show CDR1 as LNHDA and CDR2 as SQIVND (reference sequence). Trimming shortened V by 4 bases and J by 6 bases, and 16 bases separated the two germline ends. The CDR3 covers 14 residues. CDR3 in DNA: TGTGCCAGTAGTACGACAGGTCCGGTTCTCGAGCAGTACTTC. Translation gives CASSTTGPVLEQYF. Full variable domain (rest looked up from reference TRBV19 and TRBJ2-7): DGGITQSPKYLFRKEGQNVTLSCEQNLNHDAMYWYRQDPGQGLRLIYYSQIVNDFQKGDIAEGYSVSREKKESFPLTVTSAQKNPTAFYLCASSTTGPVLEQYFGPGTRLTVT.

J is TRBJ2-2 and V is TRBV6-1; a weak D match, TRBD2 (6 bases). Germline assignment: CDR1 MNHNS and CDR2 SASEGT. CDR3 length: 14 amino acids. V gave up 11 bases and J gave up 5 bases, with 18 bases separating them. CDR3 sequence reads: CAPWPGDWTGELFF. In nucleotides, the CDR3 is TGTGCCCCCTGGCCGGGGGATTGGACCGGGGAGCTGTTTTTT.

This clonotype was seen at least ten times. V and J are TRBV6-6 and TRBJ2-5; 11 bases align to TRBD2. The CDR3 has 16 residues. Losses at the gene ends were 0 bases for V and 2 bases for J; bases not matched to a gene: 2. Germline V gene lookup returns CDR1 MNHNY and CDR2 SVGAGI (reference sequence). The chain's CDR3 is CASSYSGLAVQETQYF. As DNA, the CDR3 is TGTGCCAGCAGTTACTCGGGACTAGCGGTTCAAGAGACCCAGTACTTC.

This clonotype was observed a few times. The CDR3: CASSLLWGYEQYF. The DNA for the CDR3 is TGTGCCAGCAGTTTATTGTGGGGGTACGAGCAGTACTTC. This chain links TRBV28 with TRBJ2-7; D could derive from TRBD1 or TRBD2 (5 bases each). Germline values: CDR1 MDHEN, CDR2 SYDVKM. This CDR3 has 13 amino acids. Trimming took off 1 base at V and 4 bases at J, with 8 bases between the two ends.

This clonotype was observed a handful of times. The rearrangement uses TRBV20-1 and TRBJ1-4, with TRBD1 as a possible D gene (5 bases). Deletions cut 4 bases from V and 7 bases from J, with 10 bases between. Germline-derived CDR1 and CDR2 are DFQATT and SNEGSKA (reference sequence). The CDR3 contains 12 residues. The DNA of the CDR3 is TGCAGTGCTAAGGGGCGCGGTGAAAAACTGTTTTTT. It codes for CSAKGRGEKLFF.

This clonotype was counted ten times or more. The chain joins TRBV2 to TRBJ2-3; D perhaps matches TRBD2 (6 bases). The ends were cut back, 4 bases at V and 0 bases at J, with 8 bases in the middle. Looked up from germline, CDR1 is SNHLY and CDR2 is FYNNEI. CDR3 length equals 14 residues. As DNA, the CDR3 is TGTGCCAGCAGTGTTAGCGGCAGCACAGATACGCAGTATTTT. Translating it yields CASSVSGSTDTQYF.

This clonotype has a count of ten or more. The V and J genes are TRBV2 and TRBJ2-7; 10 positions agree with TRBD1. Trimming at V came to 8 bases and at J to 3 bases, leaving 10 bases not matched to a gene. Per the germline V gene, CDR1 is SNHLY and CDR2 is FYNNEI. CDR3 length: 15 residues. The CDR3 spells CASQPETGGFYEQYF. CDR3 coding DNA: TGTGCCAGCCAGCCGGAGACAGGGGGCTTCTACGAGCAGTACTTC.